This TCR beta chain stems from a study of T-cell reconstitution after alpha-beta-depleted transplantation in children. Whole-study results and caveats: T-cell numbers and diversity, one year after transplant, stemmed largely from T cells that were newly produced.

Comments on this clonotype: Its antigen is as yet unknown.

CDR1 and CDR2 from the germline V gene are MNHEY and SVGAGI. The J segment lost 3 bases and the V segment lost 5 bases, leaving 3 bases of the junction unmatched. This CDR3 is built from 16 residues. TCRbeta library preparation incorporated unique molecular identifiers. TCRdb itself ran the PCR reads through MiXCR, one entry per CDR3 protein. The sample carries fewer than 750,000 distinct CDR3 sequences, 27% recorded once. This TCR was recovered from a boy in the first two years of life with Wiskott-Aldrich syndrome, due to receive a stem cell transplant. The gene calls are TRBV6-5 and TRBJ2-6; the match to TRBD1 covers 11 bases. Specimen: PBMCs, collected before TCRalphabeta/CD19-depleted stem cell transplant. DNA of the CDR3: TGTGCCAGCAGTCAGGGACAGGGGGTTGGGGCCAACGTCCTGACTTTC. This translates into CASSQGQGVGANVLTF.